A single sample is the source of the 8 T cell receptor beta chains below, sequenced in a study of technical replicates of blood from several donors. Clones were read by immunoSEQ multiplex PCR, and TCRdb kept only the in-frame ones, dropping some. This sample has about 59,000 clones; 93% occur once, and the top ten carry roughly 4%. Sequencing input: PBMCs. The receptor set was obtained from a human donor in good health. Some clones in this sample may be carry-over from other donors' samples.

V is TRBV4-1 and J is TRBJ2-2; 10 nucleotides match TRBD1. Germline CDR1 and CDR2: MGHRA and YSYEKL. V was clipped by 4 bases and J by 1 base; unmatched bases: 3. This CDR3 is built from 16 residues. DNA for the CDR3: TGCGCCAGCAGCCCGGGGACAGGGGTGAACACCGGGGAGCTGTTTTTT. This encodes CASSPGTGVNTGELFF.

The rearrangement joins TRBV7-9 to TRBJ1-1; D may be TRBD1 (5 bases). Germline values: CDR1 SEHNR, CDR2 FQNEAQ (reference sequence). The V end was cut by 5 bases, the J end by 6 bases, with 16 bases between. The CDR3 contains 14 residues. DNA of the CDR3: TGTGCCAGCAGCCCAGGGAAGAGGACCCCTGAAGCTTTCTTT. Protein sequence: CASSPGKRTPEAFF. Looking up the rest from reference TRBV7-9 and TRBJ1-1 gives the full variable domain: DTGVSQNPRHKITKRGQNVTFRCDPISEHNRLYWYRQTLGQGPEFLTYFQNEAQLEKSRLLSDRFSAERPKGSFSTLEIQRTEQGDSAMYLCASSPGKRTPEAFFGQGTRLTVV.

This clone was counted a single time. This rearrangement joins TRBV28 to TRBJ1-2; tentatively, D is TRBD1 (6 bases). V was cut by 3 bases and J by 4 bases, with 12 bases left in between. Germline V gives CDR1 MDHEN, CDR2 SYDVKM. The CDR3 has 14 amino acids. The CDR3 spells CASSLDSYIYGYTF. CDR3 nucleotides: TGTGCCAGCAGTTTGGACAGCTACATCTATGGCTACACCTTC.

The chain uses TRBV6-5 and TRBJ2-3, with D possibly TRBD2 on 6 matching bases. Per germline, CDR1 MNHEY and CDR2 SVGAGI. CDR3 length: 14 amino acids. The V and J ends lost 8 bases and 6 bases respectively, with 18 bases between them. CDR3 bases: TGTGCCAGCCGTCGGGACTCAGCAACCGATACGCAGTATTTT. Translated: CASRRDSATDTQYF.

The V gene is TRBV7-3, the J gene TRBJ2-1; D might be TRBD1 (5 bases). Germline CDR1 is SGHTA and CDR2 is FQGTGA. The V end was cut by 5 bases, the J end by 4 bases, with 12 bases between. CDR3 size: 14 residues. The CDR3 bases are TGTGCCAGCAGCAAAGGGGCAGCTTACAATGAGCAGTTCTTC. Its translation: CASSKGAAYNEQFF.

CDR3 loop: CASSPTDRGGEAFF. The CDR3 bases are TGTGCCAGCAGCCCAACCGACAGGGGTGGTGAAGCTTTCTTT. J is TRBJ1-1 and V is TRBV7-3, with 8 bases that match TRBD1. Per germline, CDR1 SGHTA and CDR2 FQGTGA. V was clipped by 5 bases and J by 7 bases; unmatched bases: 9. The CDR3 is made up of 14 amino acids.

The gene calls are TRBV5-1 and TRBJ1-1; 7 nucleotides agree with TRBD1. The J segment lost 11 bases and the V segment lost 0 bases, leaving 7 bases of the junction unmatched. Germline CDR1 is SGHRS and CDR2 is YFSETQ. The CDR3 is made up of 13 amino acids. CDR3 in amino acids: CASSLVEGAQAFF. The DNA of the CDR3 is TGCGCCAGCAGCTTGGTGGAGGGGGCTCAGGCTTTCTTT.

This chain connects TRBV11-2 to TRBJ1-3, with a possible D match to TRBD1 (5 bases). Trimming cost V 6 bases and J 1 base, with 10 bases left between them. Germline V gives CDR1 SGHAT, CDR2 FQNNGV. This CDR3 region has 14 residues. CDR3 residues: CASSSGFSGNTIYF. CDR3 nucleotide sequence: TGTGCCAGCAGTTCAGGGTTTTCTGGAAACACCATATATTTT.